Listed here are 9 T cell receptor beta chains from one sample, sequenced in a study of shared clonotypes between healthy human individuals. Repertoires were generated with immunoSEQ multiplex PCR, while TCRdb's copy carries only in-frame clones and drops some. Here the sample spans about 2.4 million clones, 93% being singletons. The sequencing input was naive CD4+ T cells from PBMCs. As for subset: CD45RA+ positively selected. The receptors were sampled from a man between 18 and 29 years old in good health. Some clones in this sample may be carry-over from other donors' samples.

The V and J genes are TRBV7-9 and TRBJ1-4, with D possibly TRBD1 on 5 matching bases. This CDR3 is built from 15 residues. Trimming left V 5 bases short and J 5 bases short, with 15 bases between. The germline V gene encodes CDR1 SEHNR and CDR2 FQNEAQ (reference sequence). CDR3 nucleotide sequence: TGTGCCAGCAGCCTGGGGGTAGGGTCCAATGAAAAACTGTTTTTT. Residues: CASSLGVGSNEKLFF.

This chain joins TRBV10-3 and TRBJ1-1; D remains unclear. With 10 bases removed from V and 0 bases from J, the gap between germline ends came to 18 bases. Germline CDR1 and CDR2: ENHRY and SYGVKD. This CDR3 has 15 amino acids. The CDR3 bases are TGTGCCAGCCTTGAGTCGGGAACATTGAACACTGAAGCTTTCTTT. Its translation is CASLESGTLNTEAFF.

The chain couples TRBV7-8 to TRBJ2-7; D unclear. The CDR3 covers 15 residues. The ends were cut back, 1 base at V and 6 bases at J, with 16 bases in the middle. The germline CDR1 and CDR2 sequences are SGHVS and FQNEAQ. CDR3 region: CASSLGLPLPGEQYF. CDR3 DNA: TGTGCCAGCAGCTTAGGACTCCCCCTACCGGGCGAGCAGTACTTC.

The J gene is TRBJ2-3, the V gene TRBV9; TRBD2 is a possible D gene (5 bases). Trimming removed 7 bases at V and 1 base at J, with 13 bases between. Germline V gene sequence: CDR1 SGDLS, CDR2 YYNGEE. The CDR3 extends over 14 amino acids. CDR3 sequence: CASQPGMRTDTQYF. CDR3 bases: TGTGCCAGCCAACCGGGGATGCGCACAGATACGCAGTATTTT. The full variable domain, rest sourced from reference TRBV9 and TRBJ2-3, is DSGVTQTPKHLITATGQRVTLRCSPRSGDLSVYWYQQSLDQGLQFLIQYYNGEERAKGNILERFSAQQFPDLHSELNLSSLELGDSALYFCASQPGMRTDTQYFGPGTRLTVL.

The chain uses TRBV14 and TRBJ1-2; no clear D. Per the germline V gene, CDR1 is SGHDN and CDR2 is FVKESK. The V end was cut by 4 bases, the J end by 7 bases, with 19 bases between. This CDR3 has 15 residues. In nucleotides, the CDR3 is TGTGCCAGCAGCCCATCAGGACGGGGTAGGAGTGGCTACACCTTC. Encoded protein: CASSPSGRGRSGYTF.

This chain uses TRBV15 with TRBJ2-1, with D hard to call. V was cut by 6 bases and J by 7 bases, with 16 bases left in between. Germline loops: CDR1 LNHNV, CDR2 YYDKDF (reference sequence). The CDR3 loop spans 14 amino acids. Written as DNA, the CDR3 is TGTGCCACCAGTAGGGCCGAACTCGGGAATGAGCAGTTCTTC. It encodes CATSRAELGNEQFF.

A word on this clone: This CDR3 is also generated by other DNA sequences in the sample. The V call is TRBV2, the J call TRBJ1-1; tentative D call: TRBD1 (5 bases). This CDR3 has 14 amino acids. Germline values: CDR1 SNHLY, CDR2 FYNNEI. V was trimmed by 4 bases and J by 0 bases, leaving 9 bases between them. This CDR3 is CASSVRQLNTEAFF. In DNA, the CDR3 is TGTGCCAGCAGTGTACGACAGTTGAACACTGAAGCTTTCTTT.

This chain uses TRBV19 with TRBJ2-7; 7 bases are a match to TRBD2. V was pared by 6 bases and J by 6 bases, with 14 bases of the junction left unmatched. The CDR3 length is 15 residues. Germline lookup yields CDR1 LNHDA and CDR2 SQIVND (reference sequence). The DNA for the CDR3 is TGTGCCAGTAGAGCCCAAGGACTAGGGTCCCTCGAGCAGTACTTC. This gives the protein CASRAQGLGSLEQYF.

As to this clone: This same CDR3 is encoded by further DNA sequences in the sample. The chain has TRBV18 and TRBJ1-1; possible D gene TRBD1, 5 bases. In germline, CDR1 is KGHSH, CDR2 LQKENI. Trimming took off 1 base at V and 4 bases at J, with 10 bases between the two ends. The CDR3 has 14 residues. In nucleotides, the CDR3 is TGTGCCAGCTCACCACGGGGGGAGGGCACTGAAGCTTTCTTT. This encodes CASSPRGEGTEAFF.